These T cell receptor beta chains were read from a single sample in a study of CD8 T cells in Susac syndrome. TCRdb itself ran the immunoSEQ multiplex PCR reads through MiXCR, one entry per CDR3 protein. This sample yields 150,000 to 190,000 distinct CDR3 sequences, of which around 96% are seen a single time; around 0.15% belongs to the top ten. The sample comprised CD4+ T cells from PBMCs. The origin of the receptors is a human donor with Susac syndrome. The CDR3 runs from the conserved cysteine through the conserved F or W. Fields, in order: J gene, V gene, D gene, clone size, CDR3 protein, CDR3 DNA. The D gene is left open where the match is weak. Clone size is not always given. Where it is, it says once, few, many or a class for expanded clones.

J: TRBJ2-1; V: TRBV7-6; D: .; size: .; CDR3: CASTPGARSYNEQFF; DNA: TGTGCCAGCACCCCCGGCGCCCGCTCCTACAATGAGCAGTTCTTC
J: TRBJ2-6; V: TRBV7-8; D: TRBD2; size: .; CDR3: CASSSGGGTGANVLTF; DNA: TGTGCCAGCAGCTCGGGGGGAGGGACTGGGGCCAACGTCCTGACTTTC
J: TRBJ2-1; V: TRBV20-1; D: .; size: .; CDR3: CSAPGTAGPVYNEQFF; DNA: TGCAGTGCACCGGGAACAGCGGGTCCTGTCTACAATGAGCAGTTCTTC
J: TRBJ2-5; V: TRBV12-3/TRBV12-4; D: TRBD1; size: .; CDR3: CASSSGQGLGQETQYF; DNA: TGTGCCAGCAGTTCCGGACAGGGGCTCGGACAAGAGACCCAGTACTTC
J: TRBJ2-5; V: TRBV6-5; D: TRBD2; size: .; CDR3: CASRPSSGASVTQYF; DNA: TGTGCCAGCAGACCGTCGAGCGGGGCCTCCGTGACCCAGTACTTC
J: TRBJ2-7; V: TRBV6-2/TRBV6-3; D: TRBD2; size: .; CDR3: CASRTSGYEQYF; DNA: TGTGCCAGCAGGACTAGCGGCTACGAGCAGTACTTC
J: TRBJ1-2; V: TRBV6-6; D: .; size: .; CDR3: CASSRDDGNGYTF; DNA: TGTGCCAGCAGTAGGGACGACGGAAATGGCTACACCTTC
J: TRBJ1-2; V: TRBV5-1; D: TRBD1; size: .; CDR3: CASSLADREGGYTF; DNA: TGCGCCAGCAGCTTGGCGGACAGGGAGGGAGGCTACACCTTC
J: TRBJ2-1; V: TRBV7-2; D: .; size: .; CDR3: CASSRRTGSNEQFF; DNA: TGTGCCAGCAGCCGGCGCACAGGGAGTAATGAGCAGTTCTTC
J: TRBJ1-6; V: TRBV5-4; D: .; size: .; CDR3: CASSLTVGNSPLHF; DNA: TGTGCCAGCAGCCTGACAGTTGGTAATTCACCCCTCCACTTT
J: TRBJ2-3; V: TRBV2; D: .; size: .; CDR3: CASSPRGTQYF; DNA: TGTGCCAGCAGTCCGAGGGGTACGCAGTATTTT
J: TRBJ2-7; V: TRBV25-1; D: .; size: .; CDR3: CASSLYTYEQYF; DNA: TGTGCCAGCAGTTTATACACCTACGAGCAGTACTTC
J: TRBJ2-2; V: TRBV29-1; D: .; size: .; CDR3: CSVAVSNTGELFF; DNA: TGCAGCGTTGCAGTATCGAACACCGGGGAGCTGTTTTTT
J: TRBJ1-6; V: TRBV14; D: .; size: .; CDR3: CASSPRDGPNSPLHF; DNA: TGTGCCAGCAGCCCAAGGGACGGCCCCAATTCACCCCTCCACTTT
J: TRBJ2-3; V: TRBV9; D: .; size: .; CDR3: CASSVSERTTDTQYF; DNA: TGTGCCAGCAGCGTCTCGGAGAGAACCACAGATACGCAGTATTTT
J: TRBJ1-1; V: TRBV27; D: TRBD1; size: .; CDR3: CASRRITGGRNTEAFF; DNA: TGTGCCAGCAGGCGGATCACAGGGGGAAGAAACACTGAAGCTTTCTTT
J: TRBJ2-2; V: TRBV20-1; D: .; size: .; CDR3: CSAPGRINTGELFF; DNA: TGCAGTGCCCCGGGACGGATTAACACCGGGGAGCTGTTTTTT
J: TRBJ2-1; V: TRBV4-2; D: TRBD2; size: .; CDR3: CASSQGGAGGLGEQFF; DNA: TGTGCCAGCAGCCAAGGGGGTGCGGGGGGGCTGGGTGAGCAGTTCTTC
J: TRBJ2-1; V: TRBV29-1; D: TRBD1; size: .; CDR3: CSVAILGGGEQFF; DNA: TGCAGCGTTGCGATCCTAGGGGGCGGTGAGCAGTTCTTC
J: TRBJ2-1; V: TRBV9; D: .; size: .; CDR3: CASSVGPGVSSNEQFF; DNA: TGTGCCAGCAGCGTAGGCCCGGGGGTCTCGTCCAATGAGCAGTTCTTC
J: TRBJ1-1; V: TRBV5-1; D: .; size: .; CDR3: CASRIEENRAEAFF; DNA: TGCGCCAGCAGAATCGAGGAGAATAGAGCTGAAGCTTTCTTT
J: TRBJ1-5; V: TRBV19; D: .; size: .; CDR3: CASSISPGTFGRPQHF; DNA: TGTGCCAGTAGTATATCGCCAGGGACTTTTGGAAGGCCCCAGCATTTT
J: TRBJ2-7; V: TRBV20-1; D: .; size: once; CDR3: CSAREVGTPYEQYF; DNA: TGCAGTGCTAGAGAGGTGGGGACCCCCTACGAGCAGTACTTC
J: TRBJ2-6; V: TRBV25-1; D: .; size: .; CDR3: CASSAGAVGANVLTF; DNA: TGTGCCAGCAGTGCGGGGGCGGTTGGGGCCAACGTCCTGACTTTC
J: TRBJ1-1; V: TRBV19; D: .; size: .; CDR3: CASSPGFNTEAFF; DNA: TGTGCCAGTAGCCCAGGGTTTAACACTGAAGCTTTCTTT
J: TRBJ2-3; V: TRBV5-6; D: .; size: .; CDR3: CASSLARGFTDTQYF; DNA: TGTGCCAGCAGCTTAGCCAGGGGCTTCACAGATACGCAGTATTTT
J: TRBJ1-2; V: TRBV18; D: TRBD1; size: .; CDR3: CASSPWGQADYGYTF; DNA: TGTGCCAGCTCACCGTGGGGACAGGCAGACTATGGCTACACCTTC
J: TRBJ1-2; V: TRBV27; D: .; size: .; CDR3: CASSSGQGTGYTF; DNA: TGTGCCAGCAGTTCGGGGCAGGGAACTGGCTACACCTTC
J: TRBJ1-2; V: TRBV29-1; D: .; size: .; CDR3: CSVERARGYTF; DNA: TGCAGCGTTGAAAGGGCGCGAGGCTACACCTTC
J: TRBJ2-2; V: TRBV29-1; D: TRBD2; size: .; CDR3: CSDLPGLANTGELFF; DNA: TGCAGCGACTTGCCGGGACTAGCGAACACCGGGGAGCTGTTTTTT
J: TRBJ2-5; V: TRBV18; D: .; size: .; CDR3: CASSPGLASETQYF; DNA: TGTGCCAGCTCACCAGGTTTAGCCTCGGAGACCCAGTACTTC
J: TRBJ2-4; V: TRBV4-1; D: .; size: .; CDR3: CASSQVPNSYNIQYF; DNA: TGCGCCAGCAGCCAAGTTCCAAATAGTTACAACATTCAGTACTTC
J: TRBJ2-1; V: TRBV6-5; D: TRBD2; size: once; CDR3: CASRGLAGLNEQFF; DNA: TGTGCCAGCAGAGGACTAGCGGGGTTGAATGAGCAGTTCTTC
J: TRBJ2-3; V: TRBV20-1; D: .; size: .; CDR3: CSVETAGTDTQYF; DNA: TGCAGTGTTGAGACCGCTGGCACAGATACGCAGTATTTT